These 30 T cell receptor beta chains came from one sample sequenced in a study of a mutant IDH1 vaccine in newly diagnosed glioma. The protocol was immunoSEQ multiplex PCR, while the TCRdb copy is restricted to in-frame clones and leaves out a portion. This table holds over 75,000 clones, 80% to 90% found once. The time point: baseline, week 1 (first vaccination visit). The treatment is: pre-vaccination baseline after standard-of-care therapy. The sample here was PBMCs, taken from a glioma patient treated with radiotherapy, temozolomide or both. The source of these receptors is a woman aged 50 to 65 with glioma.

The J gene is TRBJ2-1, the V gene TRBV5-4; D is unclear. Per the germline V gene, CDR1 is SGHNT and CDR2 is YYREEE (reference sequence). Deletions cut 0 bases from V and 9 bases from J, with 13 bases between. CDR3 size: 14 residues. The CDR3 coding sequence is TGTGCCAGCAGCTTGGAGGCTAGTTACGGTGAGCAGTTCTTC. Translation: CASSLEASYGEQFF. Based on the CDR3 plus reference TRBV5-4 and TRBJ2-1, the full variable domain is ETGVTQSPTHLIKTRGQQVTLRCSSQSGHNTVSWYQQALGQGPQFIFQYYREEENGRGNFPPRFSGLQFPNYSSELNVNALELDDSALYLCASSLEASYGEQFFGPGTRLTVL.

V and J are TRBV30 and TRBJ1-1, with 7 bases that match TRBD1. J gave up 5 bases and V 4 bases, and 16 bases lay outside the gene matches. The CDR3 has 16 residues. Germline values: CDR1 GTSNPN, CDR2 SVGIG (reference sequence). CDR3 loop: CAWNPPRQGLRTEAFF. As DNA, the CDR3 is TGTGCCTGGAACCCTCCGCGACAGGGCCTTCGGACTGAAGCTTTCTTT.

The genes are TRBV5-1 and TRBJ2-7, with a tentative D call TRBD1 (6 bases). This CDR3 is 13 amino acids long. Germline loops: CDR1 SGHRS, CDR2 YFSETQ. The germline V and J ends were trimmed by 3 bases and 2 bases, with 9 bases remaining between them. The CDR3 DNA reads as TGCGCCAGCAGCTGGGACAATCCCTACGAGCAGTACTTC. This gives the protein CASSWDNPYEQYF.

V gene TRBV10-3 combines with J gene TRBJ2-3; 9 bases match TRBD2. The CDR3 loop spans 18 amino acids. In germline, CDR1 is ENHRY, CDR2 SYGVKD. The ends lost 4 bases at V and 1 base at J; junction bases unmatched: 12. CDR3 in amino acids: CAISGTAGGIPGTDTQYF. In nucleotides, the CDR3 is TGTGCCATCAGTGGAACAGCGGGAGGCATACCTGGCACAGATACGCAGTATTTT.

The CDR3, as DNA: TGCAGCGTTGAACGGAGGGGCAGGGGGCCCTATGGCTACACCTTC. As protein: CSVERRGRGPYGYTF. The rearrangement joins TRBV29-1 to TRBJ1-2; TRBD1 aligns across 8 bases. Germline V lookup: CDR1 SQVTM, CDR2 ANQGSEA. The CDR3 runs 15 residues. The trim removed 2 bases at V and 4 bases at J, leaving 9 bases unmatched. The full variable domain, its missing parts supplied by reference TRBV29-1 and TRBJ1-2, is SAVISQKPSRDICQRGTSLTIQCQVDSQVTMMFWYRQQPGQSLTLIATANQGSEATYESGFVIDKFPISRPNLTFSTLTVSNMSPEDSSIYLCSVERRGRGPYGYTFGSGTRLTVV.

The chain is built from TRBV29-1 and TRBJ2-1; D unresolved. Trimming left V 3 bases short and J 2 bases short, with 5 bases between. Germline CDR1 and CDR2: SQVTM and ANQGSEA. The CDR3 consists of 12 residues. CDR3 bases: TGCAGCGTTGATGGCACCTACAATGAGCAGTTCTTC. Protein: CSVDGTYNEQFF.

The rearrangement joins TRBV15 to TRBJ1-1, with 7 bases matching TRBD1. V lost 0 bases to trimming and J lost 2 bases; unmatched junction nucleotides: 12. There are 18 residues in the CDR3. Germline CDR1 reads LNHNV; CDR2 reads YYDKDF (reference sequence). CDR3 protein: CATSRDPLSTGLNTEAFF. In nucleotides, the CDR3 is TGTGCCACCAGCAGAGATCCCCTCTCGACAGGGCTTAACACTGAAGCTTTCTTT.

CDR3 protein: CASSLVEGRHDEQYF. In DNA, the CDR3 is TGTGCCAGCAGCTTAGTGGAAGGGCGACACGACGAGCAGTACTTC. The genes are TRBV7-9 and TRBJ2-7, with D uncertain. Trimming shortened V by 1 base and J by 5 bases, and 15 bases separated the two germline ends. The CDR3 consists of 15 residues. Germline assignment: CDR1 SEHNR and CDR2 FQNEAQ (reference sequence).

This sequence joins TRBV6-5 and TRBJ2-1, with D perhaps being TRBD1 or TRBD2 (5 bases each). The CDR3 consists of 14 residues. Looked up from germline, CDR1 is MNHEY and CDR2 is SVGAGI. Trimming stripped 2 bases from V and 4 bases from J, with 9 bases between. CDR3 nucleotide sequence: TGTGCCAGCAGTTACGGGACCACATACAATGAGCAGTTCTTC. As protein: CASSYGTTYNEQFF.

This rearrangement joins TRBV11-1 to TRBJ1-1, with D hard to call. V lost 3 bases to trimming and J lost 0 bases, with 8 bases between them. CDR1 and CDR2 (germline): SGHAT, FQDESV (reference sequence). The CDR3 consists of 14 residues. This CDR3 reads CASSFTTVNTEAFF. In nucleotides, the CDR3 is TGTGCCAGCAGCTTTACAACAGTGAACACTGAAGCTTTCTTT.

The chain couples TRBV11-2 to TRBJ2-1, with 9 bases lining up with TRBD1. The CDR3 runs to 16 residues. Germline CDR1 and CDR2: SGHAT and FQNNGV. Unmatched junction bases numbered 9, after V lost 1 base and J lost 8 bases. As DNA, the CDR3 is TGTGCCAGCAGCTTAGCTGGGACAGGGTGGGGTGATGAGCAGTTCTTC. It yields the protein CASSLAGTGWGDEQFF.

This chain links TRBV13 with TRBJ2-3; 9 positions agree with TRBD1. Trimming at V came to 5 bases and at J to 6 bases, leaving 9 bases not matched to a gene. The CDR3 spans 15 residues. CDR1 is PRHDT and CDR2 is FYEKMQ in the germline V gene (reference sequence). In nucleotides, the CDR3 is TGTGCCAGCAGCACAGGGACAGGGTTAAGGGATACGCAGTATTTT. Its protein product is CASSTGTGLRDTQYF.

The V call is TRBV18, the J call TRBJ2-3, with D uncertain. V shed 0 bases and J shed 2 bases, with 9 bases lying between them. The CDR3 contains 15 residues. The germline CDR1 and CDR2 sequences are KGHSH and LQKENI. CDR3 amino acids: CASSPPGPDTDTQYF. CDR3 nucleotides: TGTGCCAGCTCACCACCTGGTCCGGACACAGATACGCAGTATTTT. Drawing the rest from reference TRBV18 and TRBJ2-3, the complete variable domain is NAGVMQNPRHLVRRRGQEARLRCSPMKGHSHVYWYRQLPEEGLKFMVYLQKENIIDESGMPKERFSAEFPKEGPSILRIQQVVRGDSAAYFCASSPPGPDTDTQYFGPGTRLTVL.

The chain combines TRBV16 with TRBJ1-2; D gene uncertain. The V end lost 0 bases, the J end lost 5 bases, and 10 bases lay between the germline ends. Germline loops: CDR1 KGHSY, CDR2 FQNENV. This CDR3 has 14 residues. CDR3 DNA sequence: TGTGCCAGCAGCCAATCGCCAGATAGGTATGGCTACACCTTC. Amino acids: CASSQSPDRYGYTF.

The rearrangement links TRBV5-4 to TRBJ1-1; 7 positions agree with TRBD1. The trim removed 3 bases at V and 4 bases at J, leaving 6 bases unmatched. CDR1 is SGHNT and CDR2 is YYREEE in the germline V gene (reference sequence). The CDR3 sequence is 14 residues long. The CDR3 loop is CASSSGTAPTEAFF. The CDR3 region has the DNA TGTGCCAGCAGCTCGGGGACAGCCCCCACTGAAGCTTTCTTT. The complete variable domain, with remaining parts taken from reference TRBV5-4 and TRBJ1-1, reads ETGVTQSPTHLIKTRGQQVTLRCSSQSGHNTVSWYQQALGQGPQFIFQYYREEENGRGNFPPRFSGLQFPNYSSELNVNALELDDSALYLCASSSGTAPTEAFFGQGTRLTVV.

A few counts support this clone. The V call is TRBV4-1, the J call TRBJ1-1; TRBD1 might be the D (5 bases). The germline gives CDR1 MGHRA, CDR2 YSYEKL. V was shortened by 1 base and J by 5 bases, with 14 bases between the two germline ends. The CDR3 is 15 amino acids. The CDR3 sequence: CASSQGGLRRTEAFF. Here the CDR3 DNA reads TGCGCCAGCAGCCAAGGGGGACTCAGGCGGACTGAAGCTTTCTTT.

This chain joins TRBV2 and TRBJ2-5; TRBD1 aligns across 9 bases. This CDR3 contains 17 residues. The V segment lost 5 bases and the J segment 3 bases; nucleotides outside the gene matches: 13. The germline V gene has CDR1 SNHLY and CDR2 FYNNEI. The DNA for the CDR3 is TGTGCCAGCAGTTCAACGCCCGGGACAGGGAGGGAAGAGACCCAGTACTTC. It is translated as CASSSTPGTGREETQYF.

The chain recombines TRBV28 with TRBJ2-1; no definite D call. CDR3 length: 16 amino acids. Per the germline V gene, CDR1 is MDHEN and CDR2 is SYDVKM. Trimming took off 2 bases at V and 12 bases at J, with 23 bases between the two ends. This chain's CDR3 is CASSLNYGPRWAVQFF. The CDR3 region has the DNA TGTGCCAGCAGTTTAAATTACGGACCTAGGTGGGCTGTGCAGTTCTTC. The full variable domain, in which reference TRBV28 and TRBJ2-1 provide the parts outside the CDR3, is DVKVTQSSRYLVKRTGEKVFLECVQDMDHENMFWYRQDPGLGLRLIYFSYDVKMKEKGDIPEGYSVSREKKERFSLILESASTNQTSMYLCASSLNYGPRWAVQFFGPGTRLTVL.

This chain connects TRBV27 to TRBJ2-7, with a possible D match to TRBD2 (5 bases). Trimming removed 6 bases from V and 4 bases from J, with 16 bases in between. Germline lookup yields CDR1 MNHEY and CDR2 SMNVEV (reference sequence). The CDR3 loop spans 14 amino acids. Written as DNA, the CDR3 is TGTGCCAGCAGCCCAGGTGGAGGATTTTACGAGCAGTACTTC. Residues: CASSPGGGFYEQYF.

The genes are TRBV4-1 and TRBJ2-3, with D perhaps matching TRBD1 (7 bases). The CDR3 contains 16 residues. Trimming took off 4 bases at V and 2 bases at J, with 16 bases between the two ends. The germline V gene encodes CDR1 MGHRA and CDR2 YSYEKL. The DNA for the CDR3 is TGCGCCAGCAGCCTCCAGACAGGGAGGTACACAGATACGCAGTATTTT. Translated: CASSLQTGRYTDTQYF.

The V call is TRBV7-8, the J call TRBJ2-5, with TRBD2 matching over 8 bases. Germline values: CDR1 SGHVS, CDR2 FQNEAQ. This CDR3 is built from 14 residues. With 5 bases clipped from V and 5 bases from J, the junction kept 7 bases outside the gene matches. The CDR3 protein is CASSETSARETQYF. In DNA, the CDR3 is TGTGCCAGCAGCGAGACTAGCGCCCGGGAGACCCAGTACTTC.

J is TRBJ1-5 and V is TRBV7-9; the D is unclear. The CDR3 loop spans 11 amino acids. CDR1 and CDR2 (germline): SEHNR, FQNEAQ (reference sequence). The ends were cut back, 7 bases at V and 1 base at J, with 2 bases in the middle. The CDR3, as DNA: TGTGCCAGCAAAAGCAATCAGCCCCAGCATTTT. Translated: CASKSNQPQHF. Supplemented by reference TRBV7-9 and TRBJ1-5, the full variable domain reads DTGVSQNPRHKITKRGQNVTFRCDPISEHNRLYWYRQTLGQGPEFLTYFQNEAQLEKSRLLSDRFSAERPKGSFSTLEIQRTEQGDSAMYLCASKSNQPQHFGDGTRLSIL.

The rearrangement links TRBV2 to TRBJ1-2, with unresolved D. Germline CDR1 is SNHLY and CDR2 is FYNNEI. Between the trimmed V and J ends, which lost 7 bases and 2 bases, there was a span of 11 bases. The CDR3 loop spans 13 amino acids. The CDR3 sequence is CASIRRGNYGYTF. The CDR3 DNA is TGTGCCAGCATTAGGAGAGGAAACTATGGCTACACCTTC.

The sample holds one count of this clone. The CDR3 spells CASSPTATNEKLFF. The CDR3 nucleotides are TGTGCCAGCTCACCGACTGCAACTAATGAAAAACTGTTTTTT. The chain uses TRBV18 and TRBJ1-4, with D unresolved. The CDR3 is made up of 14 amino acids. The V and J ends lost 3 bases and 0 bases respectively, with 5 bases between them. Germline-derived CDR1 and CDR2 are KGHSH and LQKENI.

V usage is TRBV11-2 and J usage is TRBJ1-2, with D hard to call. The ends were cut back, 7 bases at V and 0 bases at J, with 6 bases in the middle. This CDR3 has 12 residues. The germline gives CDR1 SGHAT, CDR2 FQNNGV. CDR3 DNA: TGTGCCAGCACCGCTTCTAACTATGGCTACACCTTC. Its translation: CASTASNYGYTF.

The gene calls are TRBV27 and TRBJ2-3; 13 bases agree with TRBD2. Germline V CDR1 and CDR2: MNHEY, SMNVEV (reference sequence). The CDR3 is 17 amino acids. J was trimmed by 4 bases and V by 2 bases; bases with no gene match: 6. The CDR3 sequence is CASSLQGLAGPADTQYF. CDR3 nucleotide sequence: TGTGCCAGCAGTTTACAGGGACTAGCGGGACCGGCAGATACGCAGTATTTT.

This chain uses TRBV20-1 with TRBJ2-1, with D possibly being TRBD1 or TRBD2 (5 bases each). Germline V lookup: CDR1 DFQATT, CDR2 SNEGSKA (reference sequence). The CDR3 is 11 residues long. V was shortened by 5 bases and J by 15 bases, with 17 bases between the two germline ends. CDR3 nucleotide sequence: TGCAGTGCTCCCACTAGGGGAGAGGGGTTCTTC. Protein sequence: CSAPTRGEGFF.

The rearrangement joins TRBV7-2 to TRBJ1-1; D may be TRBD1 (6 bases). Trimming removed 5 bases at V and 1 base at J, with 17 bases between. This CDR3 region has 16 residues. CDR1 and CDR2 (germline): SGHTA, FQGNSA. The CDR3 DNA sequence: TGTGCCAGCAGCCCTGAGGGGGGACGGCGGAACACTGAAGCTTTCTTT. Amino acid sequence: CASSPEGGRRNTEAFF. Combining the CDR3 with reference TRBV7-2 and TRBJ1-1 gives the whole variable domain GAGVSQSPSNKVTEKGKDVELRCDPISGHTALYWYRQSLGQGLEFLIYFQGNSAPDKSGLPSDRFSAERTGGSVSTLTIQRTQQEDSAVYLCASSPEGGRRNTEAFFGQGTRLTVV.

This clone was seen only a few times. The sample carries other DNA sequences with the same CDR3. The chain combines TRBV11-1 with TRBJ1-3; D is possibly TRBD1 (6 bases). This CDR3 comprises 13 residues. Germline V CDR1 and CDR2: SGHAT, FQDESV (reference sequence). Trimming took off 4 bases at V and 3 bases at J, with 7 bases between the two ends. The CDR3 DNA is TGTGCCAGCAGCTCGGACAGTGGAAACACCATATATTTT. The encoded protein is CASSSDSGNTIYF. Full variable domain (rest looked up from reference TRBV11-1 and TRBJ1-3): EAEVAQSPRYKITEKSQAVAFWCDPISGHATLYWYRQILGQGPELLVQFQDESVVDDSQLPKDRFSAERLKGVDSTLKIQPAELGDSAMYLCASSSDSGNTIYFGEGSWLTVV.

The chain has TRBV5-4 and TRBJ2-5; D is perhaps TRBD1 or TRBD2 (5 bases each). V lost 2 bases, J lost 5 bases, and 7 bases lay in between. The CDR3 consists of 12 residues. Germline CDR1 is SGHNT and CDR2 is YYREEE (reference sequence). CDR3 loop: CASSFWGETQYF. CDR3 DNA: TGTGCCAGCAGCTTTTGGGGGGAGACCCAGTACTTC.